This T cell receptor (beta chain) originates from a study of blood T cells in healthy people across ages. Study context: Template switching captured about one barcoded beta molecule per two T cells.

Germline CDR1 is SNHLY and CDR2 is FYNNEI. The CDR3 contains 15 residues. Trimming pared 7 bases from V and 8 bases from J, leaving 21 bases between. Per sample, a minimum of 7 million PBMCs were isolated. Samples each yielded at least 5.5 micrograms of total RNA. Primers used in a second PCR of about 7 to 12 cycles were a sample-barcoded 5' primer and a J-beta primer mix. Every sample produced at least 2.5 million CDR3-containing paired-end reads. TCRdb itself ran the 5' RACE reads through MiXCR, one entry per CDR3 protein. The table has 1.5 million to 2 million distinct CDR3 sequences, 28% seen once.

V usage is TRBV2 and J usage is TRBJ2-1, with D perhaps matching TRBD1 (5 bases). Sequencing was done on a sample of blood. The clonotype was recovered from a woman aged 25 to 45 in good health. The CDR3 coding sequence is TGTGCCAGCAAGATGGGCCAGGGAAGGTCGGATGAGCAGTTCTTC. Its protein is CASKMGQGRSDEQFF.